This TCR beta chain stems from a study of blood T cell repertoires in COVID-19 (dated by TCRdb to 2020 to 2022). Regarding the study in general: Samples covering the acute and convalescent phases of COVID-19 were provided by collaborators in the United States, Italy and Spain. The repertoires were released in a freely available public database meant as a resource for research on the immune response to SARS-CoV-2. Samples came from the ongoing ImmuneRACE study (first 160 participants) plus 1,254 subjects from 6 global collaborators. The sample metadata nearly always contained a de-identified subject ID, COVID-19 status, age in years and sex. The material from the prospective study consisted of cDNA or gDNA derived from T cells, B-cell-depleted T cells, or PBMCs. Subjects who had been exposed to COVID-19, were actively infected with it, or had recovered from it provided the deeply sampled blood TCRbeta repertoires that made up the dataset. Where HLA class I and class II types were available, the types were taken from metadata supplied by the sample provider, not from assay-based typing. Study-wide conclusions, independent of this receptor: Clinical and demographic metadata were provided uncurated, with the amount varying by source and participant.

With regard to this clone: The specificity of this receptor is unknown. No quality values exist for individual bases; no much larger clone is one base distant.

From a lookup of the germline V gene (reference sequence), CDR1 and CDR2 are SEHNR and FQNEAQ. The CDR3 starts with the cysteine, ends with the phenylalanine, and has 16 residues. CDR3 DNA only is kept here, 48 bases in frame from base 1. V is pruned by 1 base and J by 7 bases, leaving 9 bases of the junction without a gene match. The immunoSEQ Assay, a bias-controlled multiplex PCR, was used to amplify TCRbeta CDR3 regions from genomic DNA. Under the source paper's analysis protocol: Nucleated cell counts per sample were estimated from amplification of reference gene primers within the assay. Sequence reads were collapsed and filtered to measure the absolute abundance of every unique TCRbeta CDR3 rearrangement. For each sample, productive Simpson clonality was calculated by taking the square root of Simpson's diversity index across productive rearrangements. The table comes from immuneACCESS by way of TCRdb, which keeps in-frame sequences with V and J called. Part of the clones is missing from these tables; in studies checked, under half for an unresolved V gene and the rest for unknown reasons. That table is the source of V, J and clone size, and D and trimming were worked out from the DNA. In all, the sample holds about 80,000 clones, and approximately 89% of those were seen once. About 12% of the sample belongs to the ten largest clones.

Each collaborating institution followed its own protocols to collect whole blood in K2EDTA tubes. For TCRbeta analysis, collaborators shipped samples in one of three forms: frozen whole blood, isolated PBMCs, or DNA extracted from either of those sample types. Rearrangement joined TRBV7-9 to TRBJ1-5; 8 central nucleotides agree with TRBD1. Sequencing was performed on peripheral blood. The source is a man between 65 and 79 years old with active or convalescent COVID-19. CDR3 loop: CASSLVGQDRVQPQHF. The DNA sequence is TGTGCCAGCAGCTTAGTGGGTCAGGACAGGGTCCAGCCCCAGCATTTT. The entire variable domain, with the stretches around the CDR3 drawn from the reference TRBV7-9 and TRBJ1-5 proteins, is DTGVSQNPRHKITKRGQNVTFRCDPISEHNRLYWYRQTLGQGPEFLTYFQNEAQLEKSRLLSDRFSAERPKGSFSTLEIQRTEQGDSAMYLCASSLVGQDRVQPQHFGDGTRLSIL.